The sequence of this T cell receptor (beta chain) was determined in a study of identifying expanded T cells in peripheral blood. Collection occurred without any documented infections or immune events in donors. Germline V gene data show CDR1 as SGHNT and CDR2 as YENEEA. This CDR3 has 16 residues. The V end lost 4 bases, the J end lost 0 bases, and 13 bases lay between the germline ends. The table came from immunoSEQ multiplex PCR; TCRdb's copy has only in-frame clones and leaves some out. The sample includes some 120,000 clones, over 65% seen only once; the top ten take about 3.1%. The sequenced sample consisted of blood. The clonotype comes from a person aged 18 to 70 in good health. The chain recombines TRBV11-3 with TRBJ1-3, with D hard to call. The CDR3 DNA reads TGTGCCAGCAGCTCCTCTATTCCGAGCTCTGGAAACACCATATATTTT. Its translation is CASSSSIPSSGNTIYF. The entire variable domain, with the rest obtained from reference TRBV11-3 and TRBJ1-3, is as follows: EAGVVQSPRYKIIEKKQPVAFWCNPISGHNTLYWYLQNLGQGPELLIRYENEEAVDDSQLPKDRFSAERLKGVDSTLKIQPAELGDSAVYLCASSSSIPSSGNTIYFGEGSWLTVV.